This T cell receptor beta chain was sequenced in a study of blood T cell repertoires in COVID-19. TCRdb keeps only in-frame clones here, not all; method: immunoSEQ multiplex PCR. The sample includes about 200,000 clones, approximately 87% of them seen just once. The CDR3 is made up of 14 amino acids. CDR1 and CDR2 (germline): MNHEY, SVGAGI. V gave up 2 bases and J gave up 7 bases, with 9 bases separating them. The receptor was derived from a person between 65 and 79 years old with COVID-19, enrolled during active disease. Material: peripheral blood. The chain employs TRBV6-5 and TRBJ1-6, with TRBD1 as a possible D gene (6 bases). The CDR3 nucleotides read TGTGCCAGCAGTTACAACAGGGAGAATTCACCCCTCCACTTT. As protein: CASSYNRENSPLHF.